A selection of T cell receptor beta chains follows, all from one sample in a study of a mutant IDH1 vaccine in newly diagnosed glioma. For these receptors, no antigen is known. Profiling relied on immunoSEQ multiplex PCR, and the TCRdb table lists in-frame clones only, not all of them. Among approximately 50,000 clones listed, around nine tenths were seen once. Sequenced material: PBMCs, taken from a glioma patient whose treatment included an IDH1 peptide vaccine. These receptors all stem from a woman between 35 and 50 years old with glioma. Both conserved end residues are part of each CDR3. The order of the fields is CDR3 DNA, CDR3 protein, V gene, J gene, D gene, clone size. D genes are given only for firm matches. The size entry is marked missing in some rows and otherwise reads once, few, many or a size class.

DNA: TGTGCCAGCACCTGGGAGGGGGATGAAGCTTTCTTT; CDR3: CASTWEGDEAFF; V: TRBV28; J: TRBJ1-1; D: -; size: -
DNA: TGTGCCAGCAGCCTATACGACAGGGGCCTTACTGAAGCTTTCTTT; CDR3: CASSLYDRGLTEAFF; V: TRBV11-2; J: TRBJ1-1; D: TRBD1; size: -
DNA: TGTGCCAGCAGCACGAGAAGCTCCTATAATTCACCCCTCCACTTT; CDR3: CASSTRSSYNSPLHF; V: TRBV7-2; J: TRBJ1-6; D: -; size: few
DNA: TGTGCCAGCAGCCAAGGGAGGGGTGGAAAACTGTTTTTT; CDR3: CASSQGRGGKLFF; V: TRBV7-6; J: TRBJ1-4; D: -; size: once
DNA: TGTGCCAGCAGTTCTGAACCCTCGGGACTAGCTTCCACGGGGGAGCTGTTTTTT; CDR3: CASSSEPSGLASTGELFF; V: TRBV2; J: TRBJ2-2; D: TRBD2; size: -
DNA: TGTGCCAGCAGCCTAACCGGACAAGATCAGCCCCAGCATTTT; CDR3: CASSLTGQDQPQHF; V: TRBV7-9; J: TRBJ1-5; D: -; size: -
DNA: TGTGCCAGCTCACCACTAGCGGGAGAAACCTACGAGCAGTACTTC; CDR3: CASSPLAGETYEQYF; V: TRBV18; J: TRBJ2-7; D: TRBD2; size: -
DNA: TGCGCCAGCAGCCATTTACTAGCGGGAGTGAGAGAGACCCAGTACTTC; CDR3: CASSHLLAGVRETQYF; V: TRBV4-1; J: TRBJ2-5; D: TRBD2; size: -
DNA: TGTGCCAGCAGCGCAACACCTTCCGGGGAGCTGTTTTTT; CDR3: CASSATPSGELFF; V: TRBV2; J: TRBJ2-2; D: -; size: -
DNA: TGTGCCAGCAGCCCAGACAGGGGCAATCAGCCCCAGCATTTT; CDR3: CASSPDRGNQPQHF; V: TRBV7-2; J: TRBJ1-5; D: TRBD1; size: -
DNA: TGTGCCAGCAGCCCCGGGGGTGGGAGGGGGGGCACAGATACGCAGTATTTT; CDR3: CASSPGGGRGGTDTQYF; V: TRBV5-4; J: TRBJ2-3; D: -; size: -
DNA: TGTGCCAGCAGTGGGACGGCCCTGGGAGGAAACACCATATATTTT; CDR3: CASSGTALGGNTIYF; V: TRBV6-5; J: TRBJ1-3; D: -; size: -
DNA: TGTGCCAGCAGCTTAGGTGGCACCGGCTCCTACGAGCAGTACTTC; CDR3: CASSLGGTGSYEQYF; V: TRBV7-2; J: TRBJ2-7; D: -; size: -
DNA: TGTGCCAGCAGTTTAACCGCCTTTTCACCCCTCCACTTT; CDR3: CASSLTAFSPLHF; V: TRBV27; J: TRBJ1-6; D: -; size: -
DNA: TGTGCCACCAGCAGGGGGTTTCGGGAAAAACTGTTTTTT; CDR3: CATSRGFREKLFF; V: TRBV15; J: TRBJ1-4; D: -; size: -
DNA: TGTGCCAGCAGCTTAGCACAGTCGGCCCAGCATTTT; CDR3: CASSLAQSAQHF; V: TRBV7-9; J: TRBJ1-5; D: -; size: -
DNA: TGTGCCAGCAGTCCGACAGGGACCTTCTATGGCTACACCTTC; CDR3: CASSPTGTFYGYTF; V: TRBV28; J: TRBJ1-2; D: TRBD1; size: few
DNA: TGTGCCAGCAGCTTAGCGTCGTGGCAGGGGATGGCCGGGGAGCTGTTTTTT; CDR3: CASSLASWQGMAGELFF; V: TRBV11-2; J: TRBJ2-2; D: -; size: -
DNA: TGTGCCAGCAGCGTAGAAGAGTCCGGCTACACCTTC; CDR3: CASSVEESGYTF; V: TRBV9; J: TRBJ1-2; D: -; size: -
DNA: TGTGCCAGCAGCTACAGGGGGCAACGAGCCGGGGAGCTGTTTTTT; CDR3: CASSYRGQRAGELFF; V: TRBV7-9; J: TRBJ2-2; D: TRBD1; size: -
DNA: TGTGCCAGCAGCCCGGGACTAGCGGGAGGCTACGAGCAGTACTTC; CDR3: CASSPGLAGGYEQYF; V: TRBV7-2; J: TRBJ2-7; D: TRBD2; size: -
DNA: TGCGCCAGCAGCTCGACAGGGGGGACTAATGAAAAACTGTTTTTT; CDR3: CASSSTGGTNEKLFF; V: TRBV5-1; J: TRBJ1-4; D: TRBD1; size: -
DNA: TGTGCCATCGCCTGGGGACCGGGGGCCACTGAAGCTTTCTTT; CDR3: CAIAWGPGATEAFF; V: TRBV10-3; J: TRBJ1-1; D: -; size: -
DNA: TGTGCCAGCAGCTTAGTGATGGGCCCCTGGAATGAGCAGTTCTTC; CDR3: CASSLVMGPWNEQFF; V: TRBV7-6; J: TRBJ2-1; D: -; size: -
DNA: TGCAGCGCAGACAGGGCCTACAATGAGCAGTTCTTC; CDR3: CSADRAYNEQFF; V: TRBV29-1; J: TRBJ2-1; D: TRBD1; size: -
DNA: TGTGCCAGCAAAAATCGATTAGGGAACACTGAAGCTTTCTTT; CDR3: CASKNRLGNTEAFF; V: TRBV27; J: TRBJ1-1; D: -; size: -
DNA: TGTGCCAGCAGCCCGCGACTAGATTCCAATGAGCAGTTCTTC; CDR3: CASSPRLDSNEQFF; V: TRBV7-8; J: TRBJ2-1; D: -; size: -
DNA: TGTGCCAGCAGCCCCCGGGGTGGAAACACCATATATTTT; CDR3: CASSPRGGNTIYF; V: TRBV7-8; J: TRBJ1-3; D: -; size: -
DNA: TGCGCCAGCAGCTCATCTCCCTCTCAAGAGACCCAGTACTTC; CDR3: CASSSSPSQETQYF; V: TRBV5-1; J: TRBJ2-5; D: -; size: once
DNA: TGTGCCAGCAGCCAAGATGGCAGGGGTACTGAAGCTTTCTTT; CDR3: CASSQDGRGTEAFF; V: TRBV14; J: TRBJ1-1; D: -; size: -
DNA: TGTGCCAGCAGCTTAAGAGGGTGGCGGGGGGACACAGATACGCAGTATTTT; CDR3: CASSLRGWRGDTDTQYF; V: TRBV9; J: TRBJ2-3; D: TRBD2; size: -
DNA: TGCGCCAGCAGCCAAGACGGGGCCGCTATTAAGGGCTACACCTTC; CDR3: CASSQDGAAIKGYTF; V: TRBV4-1; J: TRBJ1-2; D: -; size: -
DNA: TGTGCCAGCAGGCCCCCCCCAGCGACTAACACCAGGGGGGAGCTGTTTTTT; CDR3: CASRPPPATNTRGELFF; V: TRBV2; J: TRBJ2-2; D: -; size: -
DNA: TGTGCCAGCACCTTAGTCCATGAGCAGTTCTTC; CDR3: CASTLVHEQFF; V: TRBV6-1; J: TRBJ2-1; D: -; size: -
DNA: TGTGCCAGCAGCTTAGGGGAGGACTTC; CDR3: CASSLGEDF; V: TRBV7-9; J: TRBJ2-7; D: -; size: -
DNA: TGTGCCAGCAACCTGGGGCCCCCGAACACCGGGGAGCTGTTTTTT; CDR3: CASNLGPPNTGELFF; V: TRBV6-6; J: TRBJ2-2; D: -; size: once
DNA: TGTGCCAGCAGTTTCGGGACTAGCGGGATTAAAGAGACCCAGTACTTC; CDR3: CASSFGTSGIKETQYF; V: TRBV6-6; J: TRBJ2-5; D: TRBD2; size: -
DNA: TGCGCCAGCAGCTTGGGAGATAACTATGGCTACACCTTC; CDR3: CASSLGDNYGYTF; V: TRBV5-1; J: TRBJ1-2; D: -; size: once
DNA: TGTGCCTGGAGTGTCCGGGACTCCTATGGCTACACCTTC; CDR3: CAWSVRDSYGYTF; V: TRBV30; J: TRBJ1-2; D: -; size: -
DNA: TGTGCCAGCAGCCAAGGACGCTACACCGGGGAGCTGTTTTTT; CDR3: CASSQGRYTGELFF; V: TRBV14; J: TRBJ2-2; D: -; size: few
DNA: TGTGCCAGCAGCCAAGCTTGGGGAGGCCCAAATACGCAGTATTTT; CDR3: CASSQAWGGPNTQYF; V: TRBV14; J: TRBJ2-3; D: -; size: -
DNA: TGTGCCATTTCGCCCGGGACAGGGGTCAACGAGCAGTACTTC; CDR3: CAISPGTGVNEQYF; V: TRBV10-3; J: TRBJ2-7; D: TRBD1; size: -
DNA: TGTGCTAGTGGTTTGGGGACAGTAAGATCCTCACCCCTCCACTTT; CDR3: CASGLGTVRSSPLHF; V: TRBV12-5; J: TRBJ1-6; D: -; size: -
DNA: TGTGCTAGCAGCCACCTTAATGGCGCGAACACCGGGGAGCTGTTTTTT; CDR3: CASSHLNGANTGELFF; V: TRBV7-7; J: TRBJ2-2; D: -; size: -
DNA: TGTGCCAGTAGTATCTCAGATACGCAGTATTTT; CDR3: CASSISDTQYF; V: TRBV19; J: TRBJ2-3; D: -; size: -
DNA: TGTGCCAGCAGTTCGACCACGGGAACCCGCTATGGCTACACCTTC; CDR3: CASSSTTGTRYGYTF; V: TRBV6-5; J: TRBJ1-2; D: -; size: -
DNA: TGTGCCAGCAGTACGACGGGACTAGCGGTCTACGAGCAGTACTTC; CDR3: CASSTTGLAVYEQYF; V: TRBV28; J: TRBJ2-7; D: TRBD2; size: -
DNA: TGTGCCAGCCCGCTAGCGCCCTCGGATACGCAGTATTTT; CDR3: CASPLAPSDTQYF; V: TRBV2; J: TRBJ2-3; D: -; size: -